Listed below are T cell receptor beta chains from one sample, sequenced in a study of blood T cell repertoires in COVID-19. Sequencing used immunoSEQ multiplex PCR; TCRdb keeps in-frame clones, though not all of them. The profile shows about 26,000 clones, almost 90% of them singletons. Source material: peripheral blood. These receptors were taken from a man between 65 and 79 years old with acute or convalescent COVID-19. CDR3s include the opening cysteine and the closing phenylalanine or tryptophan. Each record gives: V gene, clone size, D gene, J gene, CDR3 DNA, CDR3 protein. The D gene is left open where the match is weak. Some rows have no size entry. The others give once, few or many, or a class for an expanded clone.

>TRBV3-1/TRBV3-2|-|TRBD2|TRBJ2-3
TGTGCCAGCAGCCAAGATGGGAGGACTAGCGGGATGGGGTACACAGATACGCAGTATTTT
CASSQDGRTSGMGYTDTQYF
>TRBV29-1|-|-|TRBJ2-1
TGCAGCGTTTACAGGGATGAGCAGTTCTTC
CSVYRDEQFF
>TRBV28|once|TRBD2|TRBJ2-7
TGTGCCAGCAGTTTAGTTGGGACTAGCGGAGACTACGAGCAGTACTTC
CASSLVGTSGDYEQYF
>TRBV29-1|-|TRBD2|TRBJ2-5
TGCAGCGTTGTAAGGAGCGGGGAAGAGACCCAGTACTTC
CSVVRSGEETQYF
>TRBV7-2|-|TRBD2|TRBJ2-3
TGTGCCAGCAGCCCTAGACTAGCGGGAGGGCCGGATACGCAGTATTTT
CASSPRLAGGPDTQYF
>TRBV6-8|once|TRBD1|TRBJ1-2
TGTGCCAGCAGTTACTCCCCAGCCAGGGGGGTGCAGGGCTACACCTTC
CASSYSPARGVQGYTF
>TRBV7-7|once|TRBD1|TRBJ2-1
TGTGCTAGCAGCCTCGGACAGGACAATGAGCAGTTCTTC
CASSLGQDNEQFF
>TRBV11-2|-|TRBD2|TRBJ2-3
TGTGCCAGCAGGGACCTTAGCGGGAGACTCACAGATACGCAGTATTTT
CASRDLSGRLTDTQYF
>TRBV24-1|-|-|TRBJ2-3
TGTGCCACCAGTGATCTGACCTTCGCGGGGACAGATACGCAGTATTTT
CATSDLTFAGTDTQYF
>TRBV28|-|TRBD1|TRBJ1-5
TGTGCCAGCAGTTTATCGACAGGGGGCATCAATCAGCCCCAGCATTTT
CASSLSTGGINQPQHF
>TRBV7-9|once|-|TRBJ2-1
TGTGCCAGCAGAGTCCAGGGTTCCGTTGAGCAGTTCTTC
CASRVQGSVEQFF
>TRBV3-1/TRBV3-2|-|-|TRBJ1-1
TGTGCCAGCAGCCCTCAGGATTCTGACACTGAAGCTTTCTTT
CASSPQDSDTEAFF
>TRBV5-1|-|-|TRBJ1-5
TGCGCCAGCAGCCCCCTCGGTACGAGCAATCAGCCCCAGCATTTT
CASSPLGTSNQPQHF
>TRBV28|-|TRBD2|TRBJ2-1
TGTGCCAGCGATGCAGAGCGGGAGGCGTTCGACAATGAGCAGTTCTTC
CASDAEREAFDNEQFF
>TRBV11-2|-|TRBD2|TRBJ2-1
TGTGCCAGCAGCTTCGGGGACTACTACAATGAGCAGTTCTTC
CASSFGDYYNEQFF
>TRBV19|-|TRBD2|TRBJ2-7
TGTGCCAGTAGTATAGGACTAGCGGGCTCCTACGAGCAGTACTTC
CASSIGLAGSYEQYF
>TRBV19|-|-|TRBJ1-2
TGTGCCAGCAGATCTCATACGGGGAATAACTATGGCTACACCTTC
CASRSHTGNNYGYTF
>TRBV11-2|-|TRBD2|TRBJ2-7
TGTGCCAGCAGCTTACGGCGGGAGAGAAACGAGCAGTACTTC
CASSLRRERNEQYF
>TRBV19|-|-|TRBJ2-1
TGTGCCAGTAGACGGCGGGTATCCTACAATGAGCAGTTCTTC
CASRRRVSYNEQFF
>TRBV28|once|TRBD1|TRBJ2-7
TGTGCCAGCAGTTTTTCGCAGGGGGCGTTATCGTACGAGCAGTACTTC
CASSFSQGALSYEQYF
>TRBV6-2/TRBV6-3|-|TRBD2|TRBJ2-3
TGTGCCAGCAGTTACTCCCCTGGGCTAGCGGACACAGATACGCAGTATTTT
CASSYSPGLADTDTQYF
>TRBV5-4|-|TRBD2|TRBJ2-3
TGTGCCAGCAGCCTCAGGGGACTAGAGGGGGATACGCAGTATTTT
CASSLRGLEGDTQYF
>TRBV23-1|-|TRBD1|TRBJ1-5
TGCGCCAGCAGTCAAAACAGGGGGACGAGTCAGCCCCAGCATTTT
CASSQNRGTSQPQHF
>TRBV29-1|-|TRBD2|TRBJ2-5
TGCAGCGTGTCCTTGGGGGAGGGCCGGGGAGAGACCCAGTACTTC
CSVSLGEGRGETQYF
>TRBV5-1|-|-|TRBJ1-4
TGCGCCAGCAGGGTCGGTCCTAATGAAAAACTGTTTTTT
CASRVGPNEKLFF
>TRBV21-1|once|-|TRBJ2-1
TGTGCCAGCAGCCCCCCAGAGGGGACTAGCGCCTCCTACAATGAGCAGTTCTTC
CASSPPEGTSASYNEQFF
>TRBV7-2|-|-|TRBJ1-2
TGTGCCAGCAGCTTAGACAGGATCTATGGCTACACCTTC
CASSLDRIYGYTF
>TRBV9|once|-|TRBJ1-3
TGTGCCAGCAGCGTAGGATACCAGGGCTCTGGAAACACCATATATTTT
CASSVGYQGSGNTIYF
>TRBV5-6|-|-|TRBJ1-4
TGTGCCAGCAGCTTGGCCCCGAGGGAAAAACTGTTTTTT
CASSLAPREKLFF